One sample yielded the 14 T cell receptor beta chains listed below, sequenced in a study of blood T cells in healthy people across ages. A J-beta primer mix and a sample-barcoded 5' primer were used in a second PCR of about 7 to 12 cycles. TCRdb re-analysed the 5' RACE reads in MiXCR, keeping a single row per CDR3 protein. The sample contains about 570,000 distinct CDR3 sequences, 27% of which appear only once. The source material was blood. The receptors here all came from a woman in her seventies in good health.

The chain couples TRBV7-2 to TRBJ2-7, with a weak D call TRBD2 (6 bases). Germline CDR1 and CDR2: SGHTA and FQGNSA. This CDR3 has 14 residues. The V end was cut by 8 bases, the J end by 3 bases, with 17 bases between. Written as DNA, the CDR3 is TGTGCCAGCGAGAAGATGTCCGGGGGCTACGAGCAGTACTTC. Its translation is CASEKMSGGYEQYF.

J is TRBJ2-3 and V is TRBV3-1; D might be TRBD2 (6 bases). Trimming took off 3 bases at V and 6 bases at J, with 13 bases between the two ends. Germline lookup yields CDR1 LGHDT and CDR2 YNNKEL (reference sequence). This CDR3 has 14 amino acids. This chain's CDR3 is CASSHRLVSDTQYF. CDR3 DNA: TGTGCCAGCAGCCACAGACTAGTTTCGGATACGCAGTATTTT.

This clonotype showed up just once. This rearrangement joins TRBV12-3 or TRBV12-4 to TRBJ2-1; D gene ambiguous. This CDR3 spans 12 amino acids. V dropped 7 bases and J dropped 11 bases, with 15 bases sitting between them. The CDR3 loop reads CASKAITMKQFF. DNA for the CDR3: TGTGCCAGCAAAGCTATTACAATGAAGCAGTTCTTC.

The chain combines TRBV12-3 or TRBV12-4 with TRBJ1-2; D is ambiguous. Trimming cost V 6 bases and J 4 bases, with 9 bases left between them. The CDR3 is 12 residues long. The CDR3 DNA sequence: TGTGCCAGCAGAGAGACCCCCTATGGCTACACCTTC. Its translation: CASRETPYGYTF.

This chain uses TRBV12-3 or TRBV12-4 with TRBJ1-2; the D gene is possibly TRBD1 (5 bases). The CDR3 loop spans 16 amino acids. V was clipped by 3 bases and J by 1 base, with 15 bases between them. The CDR3 loop is CASSFSSGRLNYGYTF. The CDR3 nucleotides are TGTGCCAGCAGTTTTTCATCAGGGCGGCTTAACTATGGCTACACCTTC.

The chain couples TRBV3-1 to TRBJ2-1; D unresolved. Trimming removed 4 bases from V and 8 bases from J, with 15 bases in between. The CDR3 has 14 amino acids. CDR1 is LGHDT and CDR2 is YNNKEL in the germline V gene (reference sequence). The CDR3 loop is CASSPALGVDEQFF. In DNA, the CDR3 is TGTGCCAGCAGCCCCGCTCTTGGGGTGGATGAGCAGTTCTTC.

About this clonotype: A read error is likely, as this CDR3 ends without the conserved phenylalanine or tryptophan. V usage is TRBV7-9 and J usage is TRBJ2-5, with 7 bases fitting TRBD2. The CDR3 has 13 residues. The junction had 4 bases not matched to a gene; V was cut back by 4 bases and J by 5 bases. Germline V lookup: CDR1 SEHNR, CDR2 FQNEAQ (reference sequence). CDR3 sequence reads: CASSSAGVETQYL. CDR3 in DNA: TGTGCCAGCAGCTCCGCGGGGGTGGAGACCCAGTACCTC.

The genes are TRBV29-1 and TRBJ1-1, with 9 bases identical to TRBD1. Germline V gene lookup returns CDR1 SQVTM and CDR2 ANQGSEA. V lost 6 bases, J lost 4 bases, and 6 bases stayed unmatched. The CDR3 has 13 amino acids. CDR3 in amino acids: CSVVQGAVTEAFF. In nucleotides, the CDR3 is TGCAGCGTGGTACAGGGGGCGGTCACTGAAGCTTTCTTT.

This chain uses TRBV7-9 with TRBJ2-5; 8 bases line up with TRBD2. Germline values: CDR1 SEHNR, CDR2 FQNEAQ (reference sequence). V trimming: 5 bases; J trimming: 6 bases; junction bases outside the gene matches: 5. This CDR3 region has 13 residues. CDR3 loop: CASSKPGGKTQYF. The DNA for the CDR3 is TGTGCCAGCAGCAAACCGGGGGGGAAGACCCAGTACTTC.

This clonotype was observed a few times. CDR3 residues: CAITQGEINTGELFF. The CDR3 region has the DNA TGTGCCATCACTCAAGGGGAAATTAACACCGGGGAGCTGTTTTTT. The chain joins TRBV2 to TRBJ2-2; TRBD1 is a possible D gene (5 bases). CDR1 is SNHLY and CDR2 is FYNNEI in the germline V gene. Trimming removed 10 bases at V and 2 bases at J, with 17 bases between. The CDR3 loop spans 15 amino acids.

This clonotype was observed a handful of times. The gene calls are TRBV5-1 and TRBJ2-1; D may be TRBD1 (8 bases). The V and J ends lost 8 bases and 7 bases respectively, with 16 bases between them. CDR1 and CDR2 (germline): SGHRS, YFSETQ. This CDR3 comprises 13 residues. The CDR3 reads CASQTGGGNEQFF. The CDR3 region has the DNA TGCGCCAGTCAAACAGGGGGGGGAAATGAGCAGTTCTTC.

This rearrangement joins TRBV7-6 to TRBJ2-3; D is uncertain. Trimming shortened V by 1 base and J by 3 bases, and 11 bases separated the two germline ends. This CDR3 spans 15 amino acids. CDR1 is SGHVS and CDR2 is FNYEAQ in the germline V gene. The CDR3 is CASSLDPLGTDTQYF. CDR3 sequence (DNA): TGTGCCAGCAGCTTAGACCCGTTGGGGACAGATACGCAGTATTTT.

The chain is built from TRBV7-9 and TRBJ2-1; 7 bases map to TRBD1. The germline gives CDR1 SEHNR, CDR2 FQNEAQ (reference sequence). The CDR3 spans 15 residues. Trimming at V came to 5 bases and at J to 1 base, leaving 5 bases not matched to a gene. Here the CDR3 reads CASSPRGWSYNEQFF. DNA for the CDR3: TGTGCCAGCAGCCCCAGGGGGTGGTCCTACAATGAGCAGTTCTTC.

This clonotype showed up many times. The V gene is TRBV4-1, the J gene TRBJ2-3; TRBD2 agrees at 10 bases. The CDR3 has 14 amino acids. The V gene's germline CDR1 is MGHRA and CDR2 YSYEKL. With 6 bases clipped from V and 4 bases from J, the junction kept 4 bases outside the gene matches. In DNA, the CDR3 is TGCGCCAGCAGTCCCGGGACTAGCGCAGATACGCAGTATTTT. This translates into CASSPGTSADTQYF.